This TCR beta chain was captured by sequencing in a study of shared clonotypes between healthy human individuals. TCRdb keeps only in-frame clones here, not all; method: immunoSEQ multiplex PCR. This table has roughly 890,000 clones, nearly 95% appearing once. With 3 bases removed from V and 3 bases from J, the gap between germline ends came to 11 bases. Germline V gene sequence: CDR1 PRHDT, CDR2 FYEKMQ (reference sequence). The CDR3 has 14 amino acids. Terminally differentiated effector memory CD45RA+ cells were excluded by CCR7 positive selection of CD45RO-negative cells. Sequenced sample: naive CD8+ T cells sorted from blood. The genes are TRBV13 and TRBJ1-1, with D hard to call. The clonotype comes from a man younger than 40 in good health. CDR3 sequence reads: CASSLRSEYTEAFF. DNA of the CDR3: TGTGCCAGCAGCTTGAGGTCGGAATACACTGAAGCTTTCTTT.